The rows below give T cell receptor beta chains drawn from one sample of a study of control samples from healthy donors and cancer patients. Profiling relied on immunoSEQ multiplex PCR, and the TCRdb table lists in-frame clones only, not all of them. The sample holds about 78,000 clones; around nine tenths are singletons and the top ten take less than 9%. Material for sequencing was blood. These receptors were obtained from a woman aged 55-69 years in good health. CDR3s include the opening cysteine and the closing phenylalanine or tryptophan. A D gene is named only where the DNA matches it firmly. Some rows have no size entry. The others give once, few or many, or a class for an expanded clone.

>TRBJ1-2|TRBV2|.|.
TGTGCCAGCAGTAGAAGTGGGAGTAACTATGGCTACACCTTC
CASSRSGSNYGYTF
>TRBJ1-2|TRBV7-9|TRBD1|.
TGTGCCAGCAGCCCGCGACAGGGGGCGCTTGGCGGCTACACCTTC
CASSPRQGALGGYTF
>TRBJ1-6|TRBV5-8|.|.
TGTGCCAGCAGCTTAGATTCACCCCTCCACTTT
CASSLDSPLHF
>TRBJ1-1|TRBV27|.|.
TGTGCCAGCAGCACCTCGGAGAACACTGAAGCTTTCTTT
CASSTSENTEAFF
>TRBJ2-2|TRBV9|TRBD1|.
TGTGCCAGCAGCCAGGGACAGGGTGGAGTCACCGGGGAGCTGTTTTTT
CASSQGQGGVTGELFF
>TRBJ2-1|TRBV18|TRBD2|.
TGTGCCAGCATAGGTACTAGCGGATACAATGAGCAGTTCTTC
CASIGTSGYNEQFF
>TRBJ1-2|TRBV5-4|.|.
TGTGCCAGCAGCTTGGCGGAAACACCTAGTACTATAGGATACACCTTC
CASSLAETPSTIGYTF
>TRBJ2-7|TRBV11-2|TRBD1|once
TGTGCCAGCAGCTTAATGACCAGGGGGCACGAGCAGTACTTC
CASSLMTRGHEQYF
>TRBJ2-1|TRBV29-1|.|.
TGCAGTATAAGTAACAGGGAGCAGTTCTTC
CSISNREQFF
>TRBJ2-5|TRBV3-1/TRBV3-2|TRBD2|.
TGTGCCAGCAGCCAAGGGTTAGCGGGAGGGGGAAAAGAGACCCAGTACTTC
CASSQGLAGGGKETQYF
>TRBJ1-6|TRBV12-5|.|.
TGTGCTAGTGGTTTGGAAACGGGACGGAACTTTGACTATAATTCACCCCTCCACTTT
CASGLETGRNFDYNSPLHF
>TRBJ1-2|TRBV19|.|.
TGTGCCAGTAGTATCCTACAGGGTGGCTATGGCTACACCTTC
CASSILQGGYGYTF
>TRBJ1-5|TRBV19|.|few
TGTGCCAGTCATAAAGAGACAGCCTTCAATCAGCCCCAGCATTTT
CASHKETAFNQPQHF
>TRBJ2-3|TRBV6-4|TRBD1|.
TGTGCCAGCAGTAGGGACAGCTACTCAGATACGCAGTATTTT
CASSRDSYSDTQYF
>TRBJ2-7|TRBV5-1|.|.
TGCGCCAGCAGCTTGGGTGAAGCCTCCTACGAGCAGTACTTC
CASSLGEASYEQYF
>TRBJ1-3|TRBV15|.|.
TGTGCCACCAGCCATTCTGGAAACACCATATATTTT
CATSHSGNTIYF
>TRBJ1-5|TRBV12-3/TRBV12-4|.|.
TGTGCCAGCAGTTTACGGGGGGACCAGCCCCAGCATTTT
CASSLRGDQPQHF